This T cell receptor beta chain was recorded in a study of metastatic and nonmetastatic thyroid tumors. Through MiXCR, TCRdb re-clonotyped the PCR reads. This table has about 15,000 clones, about 22% appearing once. Concerning this clone itself: Its cognate antigen is unknown.

Points from the study as a whole: A significant increase in TCR beta diversity was reportedly seen in malignant thyroid tumors relative to benign nodules, in blood and tumor.

No patient had received any treatment before thyroid surgery. With 1 base removed from V and 0 bases from J, the gap between germline ends came to 19 bases. This CDR3 is built from 18 residues. CDR1 is SGHAT, CDR2 FQNNGV, per germline. Material for sequencing was adjacent normal tissue. This receptor was taken from a female donor with papillary thyroid cancer or a benign thyroid nodule (not recorded which). Some clones in this sample may be carry-over from other donors' samples. V and J are TRBV11-2 and TRBJ2-7; possible D gene TRBD2, 6 bases. DNA of the CDR3: TGTGCCAGCAGCTTAGTAGGAGTTCGAACTAGCTTCTCCTACGAGCAGTACTTC. This translates into CASSLVGVRTSFSYEQYF. Based on the CDR3 plus reference TRBV11-2 and TRBJ2-7, the full variable domain is EAGVAQSPRYKIIEKRQSVAFWCNPISGHATLYWYQQILGQGPKLLIQFQNNGVVDDSQLPKDRFSAERLKGVDSTLKIQPAKLEDSAVYLCASSLVGVRTSFSYEQYFGPGTRLTVT.